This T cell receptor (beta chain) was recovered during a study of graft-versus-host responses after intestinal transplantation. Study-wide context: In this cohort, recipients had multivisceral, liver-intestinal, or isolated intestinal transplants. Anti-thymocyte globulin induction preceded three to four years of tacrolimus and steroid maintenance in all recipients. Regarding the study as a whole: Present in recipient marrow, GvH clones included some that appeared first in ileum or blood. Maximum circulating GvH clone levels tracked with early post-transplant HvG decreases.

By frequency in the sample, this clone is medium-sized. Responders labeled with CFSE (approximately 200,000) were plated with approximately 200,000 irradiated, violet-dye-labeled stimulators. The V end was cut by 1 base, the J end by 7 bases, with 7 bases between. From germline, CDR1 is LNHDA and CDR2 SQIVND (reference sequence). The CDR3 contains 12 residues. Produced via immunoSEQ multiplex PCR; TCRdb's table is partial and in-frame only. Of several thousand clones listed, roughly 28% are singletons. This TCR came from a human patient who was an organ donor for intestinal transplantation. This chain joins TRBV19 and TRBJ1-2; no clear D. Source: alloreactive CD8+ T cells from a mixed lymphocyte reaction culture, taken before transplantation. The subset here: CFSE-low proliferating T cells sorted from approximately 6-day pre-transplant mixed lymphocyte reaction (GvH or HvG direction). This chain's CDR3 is CASSIGAAGYTF. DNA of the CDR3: TGTGCCAGTAGTATAGGGGCGGCTGGCTACACCTTC.